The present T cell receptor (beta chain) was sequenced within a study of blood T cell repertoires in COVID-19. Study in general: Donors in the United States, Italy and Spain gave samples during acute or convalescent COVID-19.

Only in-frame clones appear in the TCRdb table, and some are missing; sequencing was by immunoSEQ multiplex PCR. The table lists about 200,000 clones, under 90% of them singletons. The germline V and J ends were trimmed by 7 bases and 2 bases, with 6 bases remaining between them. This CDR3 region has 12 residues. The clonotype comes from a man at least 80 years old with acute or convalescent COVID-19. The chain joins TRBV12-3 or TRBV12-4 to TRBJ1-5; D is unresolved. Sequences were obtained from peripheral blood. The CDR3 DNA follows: TGTGCCAGCAATGTAGGCAATCAGCCCCAGCATTTT. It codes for CASNVGNQPQHF.